This T cell receptor beta chain was retrieved from a study of cytomegalovirus exposure and HLA in healthy donors. Study conclusions and caveats: When analyzed later, the rates of TCR association showed variation by HLA locus, with DRB1 the most and HLA-C the fewest. HLA-A and HLA-B allele assignments for most subjects were reportedly predicted accurately using TCR beta sequences.

Germline lookup yields CDR1 SGHDT and CDR2 YYEEEE. The CDR3 consists of 16 residues. The V and J ends lost 4 bases and 3 bases, in that order; junction bases with no gene match: 8. A word on this clone: Its matching antigen is unknown.

PCR amplification relied on 60 Vbeta primers (plus 13 Jbeta primers). Repertoires were generated with immunoSEQ multiplex PCR, while TCRdb's copy carries only in-frame clones and drops some. The sample includes about 150,000 clones, about 85% of them seen just once. This chain joins TRBV5-6 and TRBJ2-3, with 10 nucleotides matching TRBD2. The origin of this receptor is a man aged 25 to 45 in good health and CMV-seropositive. Input material: PBMCs. The CDR3 spells CASSTGSGRDTDTQYF. The CDR3, as DNA: TGTGCCAGCAGCACGGGAAGCGGGAGGGATACAGATACGCAGTATTTT.